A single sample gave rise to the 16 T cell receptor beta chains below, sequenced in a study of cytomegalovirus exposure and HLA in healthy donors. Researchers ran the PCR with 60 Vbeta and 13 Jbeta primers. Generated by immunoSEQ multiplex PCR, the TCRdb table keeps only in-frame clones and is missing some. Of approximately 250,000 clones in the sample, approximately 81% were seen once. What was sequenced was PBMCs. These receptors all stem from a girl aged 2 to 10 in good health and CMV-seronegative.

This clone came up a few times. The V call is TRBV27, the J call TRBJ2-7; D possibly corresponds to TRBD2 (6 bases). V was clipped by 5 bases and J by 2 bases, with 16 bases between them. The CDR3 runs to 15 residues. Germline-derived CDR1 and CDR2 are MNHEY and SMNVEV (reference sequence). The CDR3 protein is CASSLGGSGTYEQYF. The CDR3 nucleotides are TGTGCCAGCAGTCTGGGGGGATCGGGGACCTACGAGCAGTACTTC.

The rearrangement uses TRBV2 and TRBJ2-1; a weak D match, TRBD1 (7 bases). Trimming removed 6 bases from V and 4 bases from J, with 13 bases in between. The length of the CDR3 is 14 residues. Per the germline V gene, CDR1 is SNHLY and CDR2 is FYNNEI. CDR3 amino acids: CASSWRGPYNEQFF. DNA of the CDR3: TGTGCCAGCAGCTGGAGGGGGCCTTACAATGAGCAGTTCTTC. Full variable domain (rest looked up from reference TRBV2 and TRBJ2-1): EPEVTQTPSHQVTQMGQEVILRCVPISNHLYFYWYRQILGQKVEFLVSFYNNEISEKSEIFDDQFSVERPDGSNFTLKIRSTKLEDSAMYFCASSWRGPYNEQFFGPGTRLTVL.

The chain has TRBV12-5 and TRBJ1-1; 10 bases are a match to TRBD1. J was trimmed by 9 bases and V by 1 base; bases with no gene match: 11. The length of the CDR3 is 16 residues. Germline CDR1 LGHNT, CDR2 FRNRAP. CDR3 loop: CASGLASGQGPRKAFF. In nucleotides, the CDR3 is TGTGCTAGTGGTTTGGCCTCGGGACAGGGGCCGCGAAAAGCTTTCTTT.

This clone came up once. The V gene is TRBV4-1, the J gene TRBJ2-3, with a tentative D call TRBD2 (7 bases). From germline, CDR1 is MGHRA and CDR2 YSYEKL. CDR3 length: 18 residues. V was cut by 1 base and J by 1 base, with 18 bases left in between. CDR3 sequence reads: CASSQGSFGGAGTDTQYF. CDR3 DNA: TGCGCCAGCAGCCAAGGTTCTTTTGGGGGGGCCGGCACAGATACGCAGTATTTT.

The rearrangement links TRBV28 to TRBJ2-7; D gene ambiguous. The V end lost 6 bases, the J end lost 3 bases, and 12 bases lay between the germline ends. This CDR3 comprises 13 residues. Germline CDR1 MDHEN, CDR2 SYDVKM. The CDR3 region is CASSLKHYYEQYF. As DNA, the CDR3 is TGTGCCAGCAGCCTAAAGCACTACTACGAGCAGTACTTC.

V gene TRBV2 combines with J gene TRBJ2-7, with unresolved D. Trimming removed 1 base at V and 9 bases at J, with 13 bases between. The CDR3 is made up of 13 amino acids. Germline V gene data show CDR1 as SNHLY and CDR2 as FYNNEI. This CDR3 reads CASSEGSFWAQYF. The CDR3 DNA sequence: TGTGCCAGCAGTGAAGGGTCTTTCTGGGCGCAGTACTTC.

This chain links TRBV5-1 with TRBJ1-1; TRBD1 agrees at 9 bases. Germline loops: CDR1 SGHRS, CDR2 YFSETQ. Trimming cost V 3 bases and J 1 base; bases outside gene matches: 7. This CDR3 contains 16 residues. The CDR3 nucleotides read TGCGCCAGCAGCTCCGGGGGGACAGGGAAGAACACTGAAGCTTTCTTT. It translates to CASSSGGTGKNTEAFF.

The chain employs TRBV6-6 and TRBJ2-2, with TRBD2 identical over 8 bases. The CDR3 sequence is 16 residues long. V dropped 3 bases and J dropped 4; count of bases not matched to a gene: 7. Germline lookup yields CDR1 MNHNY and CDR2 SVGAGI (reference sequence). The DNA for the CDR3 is TGTGCCAGCAGTTATTCCCTAACTAGCGGCACCGGGGAGCTGTTTTTT. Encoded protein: CASSYSLTSGTGELFF.

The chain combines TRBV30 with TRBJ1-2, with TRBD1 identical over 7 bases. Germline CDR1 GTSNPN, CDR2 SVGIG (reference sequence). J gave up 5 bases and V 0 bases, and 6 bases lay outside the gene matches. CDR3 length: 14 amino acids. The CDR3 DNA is TGTGCCTGGAGTGTACAGGGGATTACTTATGGCTACACCTTC. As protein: CAWSVQGITYGYTF.

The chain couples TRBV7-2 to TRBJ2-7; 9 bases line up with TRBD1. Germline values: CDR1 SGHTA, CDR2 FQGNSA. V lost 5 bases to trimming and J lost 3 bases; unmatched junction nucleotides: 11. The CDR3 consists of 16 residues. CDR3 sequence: CASSLAPGTGSYEQYF. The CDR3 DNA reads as TGTGCCAGCAGCCTCGCTCCCGGGACAGGGAGCTACGAGCAGTACTTC.

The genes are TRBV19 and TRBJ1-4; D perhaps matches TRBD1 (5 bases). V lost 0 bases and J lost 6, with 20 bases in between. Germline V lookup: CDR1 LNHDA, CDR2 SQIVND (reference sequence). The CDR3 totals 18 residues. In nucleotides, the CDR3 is TGTGCCAGTAGTATAGATTCGCGGACACCCACAAGTTATGAAAAACTGTTTTTT. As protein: CASSIDSRTPTSYEKLFF.

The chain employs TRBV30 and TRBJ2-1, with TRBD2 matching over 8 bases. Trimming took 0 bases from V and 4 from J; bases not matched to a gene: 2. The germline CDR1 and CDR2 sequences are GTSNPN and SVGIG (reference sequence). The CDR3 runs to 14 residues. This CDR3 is CAWSVQRGYNEQFF. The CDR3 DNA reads TGTGCCTGGAGTGTCCAGCGGGGGTACAATGAGCAGTTCTTC. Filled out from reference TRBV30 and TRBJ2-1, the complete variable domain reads SQTIHQWPATLVQPVGSPLSLECTVEGTSNPNLYWYRQAAGRGLQLLFYSVGIGQISSEVPQNLSASRPQDRQFILSSKKLLLSDSGFYLCAWSVQRGYNEQFFGPGTRLTVL.

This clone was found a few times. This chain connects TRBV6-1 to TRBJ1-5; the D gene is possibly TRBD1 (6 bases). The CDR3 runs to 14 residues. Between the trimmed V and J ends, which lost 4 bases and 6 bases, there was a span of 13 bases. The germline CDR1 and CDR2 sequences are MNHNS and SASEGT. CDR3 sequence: CASSADRFGQPQHF. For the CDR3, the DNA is TGTGCCAGCAGTGCCGACAGGTTCGGTCAGCCCCAGCATTTT.

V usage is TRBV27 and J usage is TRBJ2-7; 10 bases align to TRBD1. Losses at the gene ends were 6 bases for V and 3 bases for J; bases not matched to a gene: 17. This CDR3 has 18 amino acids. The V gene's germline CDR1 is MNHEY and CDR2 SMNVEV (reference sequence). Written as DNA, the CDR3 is TGTGCCAGCAGACTCCTAAGTAGGGACAGGGGCTACGACTACGAGCAGTACTTC. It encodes CASRLLSRDRGYDYEQYF.

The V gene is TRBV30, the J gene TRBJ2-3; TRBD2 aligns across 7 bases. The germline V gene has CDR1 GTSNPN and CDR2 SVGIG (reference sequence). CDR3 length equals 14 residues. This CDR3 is CAGTSGVGTDTQYF. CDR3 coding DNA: TGTGCGGGGACGAGCGGGGTTGGGACAGATACGCAGTATTTT.

The CDR3 DNA reads as TGTGCCAGCAGTGAAGTCGGTTTCAGGGGGCCTGGAAACACCATATATTTT. Amino acids: CASSEVGFRGPGNTIYF. The gene calls are TRBV2 and TRBJ1-3; 8 bases agree with TRBD1. Per the germline V gene, CDR1 is SNHLY and CDR2 is FYNNEI. Trimming cost V 1 base and J 2 bases; bases outside gene matches: 7. CDR3 size: 17 residues.